This T cell receptor beta chain was obtained from a study of OX40 agonist ivuxolimab in advanced cancers. Study-level information: Three individuals attained partial responses, comprising one hepatocellular carcinoma case and two cutaneous melanoma cases.

This clone was recorded only once. Its antigen is unidentified. The V end was cut by 1 base, the J end by 3 bases, with 9 bases between. The CDR3 has 15 residues. CDR1 and CDR2 (germline): SEHNR, FQNEAQ (reference sequence). Regarding the study as a whole: The CD4+ and CD8+ T cells in the blood had expanded clonally by week 6 at 0.1 to 3.0 mg/kg.

Libraries were prepared by immunoSEQ multiplex PCR; TCRdb keeps only in-frame clonotypes and omits some of them. The sample lists roughly 64,000 clones, approximately 84% occurring once. Prior autoimmune disease or systemic immunosuppression barred patients. This sample comprised CD4+ or CD8+ T cells sorted from blood, obtained in a trial of the OX40 agonist ivuxolimab. The source is an adult with an advanced solid tumor such as melanoma, head and neck, liver or kidney cancer. V gene TRBV7-9 combines with J gene TRBJ2-2, with no clear D. This CDR3 is CASSLGLAYTGELFF. CDR3 DNA: TGTGCCAGCAGCTTAGGGTTAGCCTACACCGGGGAGCTGTTTTTT.